This T cell receptor (beta chain) is from a study of T cell repertoires in cytomegalovirus infection. Study as a whole: Indicated by public TCR beta signatures were CMV infection and matching HLA type. Study-wide points: Summed public TCR beta family frequency identified CMV carriers bearing the relevant HLA. It was HLA-C-restricted CMV-specific TCR beta clonotypes that dominated the response ex vivo.

Deletions cut 4 bases from V and 3 bases from J, with 10 bases between. This CDR3 is built from 13 residues. From germline, CDR1 is SGDLS and CDR2 YYNGEE. One entry per CDR3 protein results from TCRdb running MiXCR on the reads. The sample shows roughly 60,000 distinct CDR3 sequences, around 34% of them seen only once. This clonotype was seen a few times. As yet, its antigen is unknown. This chain uses TRBV9 with TRBJ1-2; D is possibly TRBD1 (5 bases). The sequence derives from a human donor in good health (CMV status not recorded). Some clones in this sample may be carry-over from other donors' samples. Sample: PBMCs, sequenced either directly or after in vitro stimulation (not recorded which). This chain's CDR3 is CASSPRGDYGYTF. Here the CDR3 DNA reads TGTGCCAGCAGCCCCCGGGGGGACTATGGCTACACCTTC.